These T cell receptor beta chains were read from a single sample in a study of CD8 T cells in Susac syndrome. From the immunoSEQ multiplex PCR reads, TCRdb called clonotypes with MiXCR, one entry per CDR3 protein. The sample consists of fewer than 85,000 distinct CDR3 sequences, roughly 95% of them appearing once. The sample was CD8+ T cells from PBMCs. Receptor source: a human donor with Susac syndrome. Each CDR3 is given with its conserved first and last residue. Each record gives: V gene, J gene, CDR3 length, CDR3 protein.

v_call: TRBV9; j_call: TRBJ2-1; cdr3_length: 15; cdr3_aa: CASSVENSLIYEQFF
v_call: TRBV28; j_call: TRBJ2-7; cdr3_length: 16; cdr3_aa: CASSYIGTGGTYEQYF
v_call: TRBV4-3; j_call: TRBJ2-7; cdr3_length: 14; cdr3_aa: CASSPGQGAYEQYF
v_call: TRBV6-5; j_call: TRBJ2-7; cdr3_length: 13; cdr3_aa: CASSPGPSYEQYF
v_call: TRBV9; j_call: TRBJ1-1; cdr3_length: 14; cdr3_aa: CASSPGSMNTEAFF
v_call: TRBV7-9; j_call: TRBJ2-7; cdr3_length: 10; cdr3_aa: CASSLDEQYF
v_call: TRBV7-9; j_call: TRBJ2-7; cdr3_length: 15; cdr3_aa: CASSNFRTGAHEQYF
v_call: TRBV19; j_call: TRBJ2-3; cdr3_length: 13; cdr3_aa: CASGTGGADTQYF
v_call: TRBV11-2; j_call: TRBJ2-7; cdr3_length: 15; cdr3_aa: CASSKGQGRSYEQYF
v_call: TRBV3-1; j_call: TRBJ2-7; cdr3_length: 14; cdr3_aa: CASSPGQGPYEQYF
v_call: TRBV7-9; j_call: TRBJ2-7; cdr3_length: 15; cdr3_aa: CASSLTRGYPYEQYF
v_call: TRBV7-9; j_call: TRBJ1-2; cdr3_length: 14; cdr3_aa: CASSLAGTGDGYTF
v_call: TRBV18; j_call: TRBJ1-1; cdr3_length: 15; cdr3_aa: CASSPKTGQITEAFF
v_call: TRBV4-1; j_call: TRBJ2-2; cdr3_length: 15; cdr3_aa: CASSLWTGNTGELFF
v_call: TRBV4-1; j_call: TRBJ2-3; cdr3_length: 16; cdr3_aa: CASSQRGGGGTDTQYF
v_call: TRBV9; j_call: TRBJ1-2; cdr3_length: 16; cdr3_aa: CASSGSGDREEYGYTF
v_call: TRBV6-5; j_call: TRBJ1-2; cdr3_length: 11; cdr3_aa: CASRTGYGYTF
v_call: TRBV4-1; j_call: TRBJ2-3; cdr3_length: 16; cdr3_aa: CASSQEGGGTTDTQYF
v_call: TRBV20-1; j_call: TRBJ2-7; cdr3_length: 15; cdr3_aa: CSAPPLQGAGDEQYF
v_call: TRBV20-1; j_call: TRBJ1-6; cdr3_length: 16; cdr3_aa: CSARGRGPSYNSPLHF
v_call: TRBV7-9; j_call: TRBJ1-2; cdr3_length: 16; cdr3_aa: CASSFLPGTGNYGYTF
v_call: TRBV7-9; j_call: TRBJ1-5; cdr3_length: 15; cdr3_aa: CASSFGTGGPGAQHF
v_call: TRBV29-1; j_call: TRBJ2-3; cdr3_length: 13; cdr3_aa: CSVVGGRTDTQYF
v_call: TRBV6-6; j_call: TRBJ2-5; cdr3_length: 11; cdr3_aa: CATLEGKTQYF
v_call: TRBV12-3/TRBV12-4; j_call: TRBJ2-6; cdr3_length: 15; cdr3_aa: CASSLGFPGANVLTF
v_call: TRBV9; j_call: TRBJ2-3; cdr3_length: 15; cdr3_aa: CASSPSGGDADTQYF
v_call: TRBV7-9; j_call: TRBJ1-6; cdr3_length: 15; cdr3_aa: CASSLSRVSNSPLHF